The rows below give T cell receptor beta chains drawn from one sample of a study of cytomegalovirus exposure and HLA in healthy donors. TCRdb's table, derived via immunoSEQ multiplex PCR, lists solely in-frame clones and lacks some. The repertoire holds approximately 70,000 clones, with around 80% as singletons. The sample consisted of PBMCs. Receptors originate from a man aged 35-49 years in good health and CMV-seronegative. The CDR3 runs from the conserved cysteine through the conserved F or W. The order of the fields is CDR3 protein, CDR3 DNA, J gene, clone size, V gene, D gene. D genes are given only for firm matches. Clone size appears in some rows only: once, few, many, or a class for an expanded clone.

CASSPTTSGRKEQFF TGTGCCAGCAGTCCGACGACTAGCGGGAGGAAAGAGCAGTTCTTC TRBJ2-1 NA TRBV2 TRBD2
CASSISPPLAGGPYYEQFF TGTGCCAGTAGTATCTCCCCCCCTCTAGCGGGGGGGCCGTACTATGAGCAGTTCTTC TRBJ2-1 NA TRBV19 TRBD2
CASTRTSGSPQETQYF TGTGCCAGCACGAGGACTAGCGGGAGCCCTCAGGAGACCCAGTACTTC TRBJ2-5 NA TRBV27 TRBD2
CASRTSFEQFF TGTGCCAGCAGAACTAGTTTTGAGCAGTTCTTC TRBJ2-1 NA TRBV6-6 NA
CASSSGLLAADLSYEQYF TGTGCCAGCAGCTCAGGACTGCTAGCGGCCGATCTATCCTACGAGCAGTACTTC TRBJ2-7 NA TRBV7-8 TRBD2
CASSPRTVREQFF TGTGCCAGCAGTCCCAGGACAGTTCGGGAGCAGTTCTTC TRBJ2-1 NA TRBV28 NA
CASSSGTSSYNEQFF TGTGCCAGCAGCTCCGGGACTAGCAGCTACAATGAGCAGTTCTTC TRBJ2-1 NA TRBV7-9 TRBD2
CASSDTGRGGREDTQYF TGTGCCAGTAGTGACACTGGGCGGGGGGGCCGAGAAGATACGCAGTATTTT TRBJ2-3 NA TRBV19 TRBD2
CASSLSSYGSYEQYF TGTGCCAGCAGTTTATCGAGCTACGGGAGCTACGAGCAGTACTTC TRBJ2-7 NA TRBV27 NA
CAISEYRGRVTDTQYF TGTGCCATCAGTGAATACAGGGGGCGGGTCACAGATACGCAGTATTTT TRBJ2-3 NA TRBV10-3 TRBD1
CASSYGGDYNEQFF TGTGCCAGCAGTTACGGGGGGGATTACAATGAGCAGTTCTTC TRBJ2-1 NA TRBV6-5 TRBD2
CASSWGPGEQFF TGTGCCAGTAGTTGGGGGCCAGGGGAGCAGTTCTTC TRBJ2-1 NA TRBV19 NA
CASSPFSTSGSYEQYF TGTGCCAGCTCACCGTTTTCAACTAGCGGGAGTTACGAGCAGTACTTC TRBJ2-7 NA TRBV18 TRBD2
CASSPTGGGGGQFF TGTGCCAGCAGCCCGACGGGAGGGGGGGGTGGGCAGTTCTTC TRBJ2-1 NA TRBV11-2 TRBD2
CASGSDRGYGYTF TGTGCCAGCGGATCGGACAGGGGCTATGGCTACACCTTC TRBJ1-2 NA TRBV2 TRBD1
CASSYGTGSSPLHF TGTGCCAGCAGTTACGGGACAGGGAGTTCACCCCTCCACTTT TRBJ1-6 NA TRBV6-6 TRBD1
CASSETGLSTEKLFF TGCGCCAGCAGCGAAACGGGACTTTCGACTGAAAAACTGTTTTTT TRBJ1-4 few TRBV5-1 NA
CASSTWTGSSYGYTF TGTGCCAGTAGTACCTGGACAGGGAGTTCCTATGGCTACACCTTC TRBJ1-2 few TRBV19 TRBD1
CASSLGGTNEKLFF TGTGCCAGCAGCTTGGGGGGAACTAATGAAAAACTGTTTTTT TRBJ1-4 once TRBV11-2 NA
CSGGQVKQETQYF TGCAGCGGTGGACAGGTCAAGCAAGAGACCCAGTACTTC TRBJ2-5 NA TRBV29-1 TRBD1
CASSKASGTGDVNTEAFF TGTGCCAGCAGCAAAGCCTCCGGGACAGGGGATGTGAACACTGAAGCTTTCTTT TRBJ1-1 NA TRBV21-1 NA
CASSARNEQFF TGCGCCAGCAGCGCGCGGAATGAGCAGTTCTTC TRBJ2-1 once TRBV5-1 NA
CASSFRQGASPLHF TGTGCCAGCAGCTTCAGACAGGGGGCTTCACCCCTCCACTTT TRBJ1-6 NA TRBV7-3 TRBD1
CASSPLAGGLTDTQYF TGCGCCAGCAGCCCGCTAGCGGGGGGGCTCACCGATACGCAGTATTTT TRBJ2-3 NA TRBV5-1 TRBD2
CASSDLQPQHF TGTGCCAGCAGTGACCTCCAGCCCCAGCATTTT TRBJ1-5 NA TRBV6-1 NA
CSVVPASGRRPGELFF TGCAGCGTTGTTCCAGCCTCCGGGAGGAGGCCCGGGGAGCTGTTTTTT TRBJ2-2 NA TRBV29-1 TRBD2
CASSSGGSMNNQPQHF TGTGCCAGCAGCTCGGGGGGCTCCATGAACAATCAGCCCCAGCATTTT TRBJ1-5 NA TRBV5-5 NA
CASSDSTGGAHQPQHF TGTGCCAGCAGCGACTCAACAGGGGGCGCCCATCAGCCCCAGCATTTT TRBJ1-5 few TRBV5-6 TRBD1
CASSLVGRGDKNIQYF TGTGCCAGCAGCTTAGTGGGCAGGGGGGACAAAAACATTCAGTACTTC TRBJ2-4 NA TRBV11-2 NA
CAISESIAGAYEQYF TGTGCCATCAGTGAGTCTATAGCGGGAGCCTACGAGCAGTACTTC TRBJ2-7 NA TRBV10-3 TRBD2
CASSFSQGPVGEKLFF TGTGCCAGCAGCTTCTCCCAGGGTCCGGTGGGTGAAAAACTGTTTTTT TRBJ1-4 NA TRBV7-9 NA
CASSKSGTGANVLTF TGTGCCAGCAGTAAGTCGGGAACTGGGGCCAACGTCCTGACTTTC TRBJ2-6 NA TRBV6-4 NA
CASSVSGANVLTF TGTGCCAGCAGCGTATCTGGGGCCAACGTCCTGACTTTC TRBJ2-6 NA TRBV6-5 NA
CASGFPPPLGGF TGTGCTAGTGGTTTCCCTCCACCACTAGGGGGATTT TRBJ1-6 NA TRBV12-5 NA
CASSTWDRDYEQYF TGCGCCAGCAGCACCTGGGACAGGGACTACGAGCAGTACTTC TRBJ2-7 NA TRBV5-1 TRBD1
CASSVQARAATNNEQFF TGTGCCAGCAGCGTTCAGGCGAGAGCCGCTACCAACAATGAGCAGTTCTTC TRBJ2-1 NA TRBV9 NA
CASIRQAAAGANVLTF TGTGCCAGTATCCGCCAGGCAGCGGCTGGGGCCAACGTCCTGACTTTC TRBJ2-6 NA TRBV19 NA